One and the same sample provided the 25 T cell receptor beta chains below, sequenced in a study of long-term antiretroviral therapy in people with HIV. Samples were assayed with immunoSEQ v3.0 at survey level. Libraries were prepared by immunoSEQ multiplex PCR; TCRdb keeps only in-frame clonotypes and omits some of them. The table shows roughly 24,000 clones, with roughly 80% occurring only once. The sample in question was unsorted PBMCs, obtained 1.6 years after starting antiretroviral therapy. These receptors were taken from a man aged 40-50 years with HIV.

The gene calls are TRBV30 and TRBJ2-7, with 14 positions matching TRBD2. The CDR3 totals 16 residues. Per the germline V gene, CDR1 is GTSNPN and CDR2 is SVGIG (reference sequence). J gave up 2 bases and V 3 bases, and 6 bases lay outside the gene matches. CDR3 region: CAWSPGLAGVAYEQYF. CDR3 DNA sequence: TGTGCCTGGAGCCCGGGACTAGCGGGAGTTGCCTACGAGCAGTACTTC.

The rearrangement uses TRBV5-6 and TRBJ1-5; D is possibly TRBD1 (6 bases). CDR1 and CDR2 from the germline V gene are SGHDT and YYEEEE. V shed 2 bases and J shed 4 bases, with 13 bases lying between them. CDR3 size: 15 residues. The CDR3 sequence: CASSFLRGTNQPQHF. DNA for the CDR3: TGTGCCAGCAGCTTTCTCAGGGGTACGAATCAGCCCCAGCATTTT.

This sequence joins TRBV9 and TRBJ1-3; TRBD1 agrees at 9 bases. Germline V gene sequence: CDR1 SGDLS, CDR2 YYNGEE. Losses at the gene ends were 4 bases for V and 4 bases for J; bases not matched to a gene: 9. The CDR3 loop spans 16 amino acids. CDR3 DNA sequence: TGTGCCAGCAGCTTCCGGGACAGGGTTTCGGGAAACACCATATATTTT. Translation: CASSFRDRVSGNTIYF.

The V gene is TRBV9, the J gene TRBJ2-6; no clear D. CDR3 size: 15 residues. Germline V gene sequence: CDR1 SGDLS, CDR2 YYNGEE. V lost 3 bases and J lost 2, with 9 bases in between. The CDR3 loop is CASSGDPAGANVLTF. The CDR3 nucleotides read TGTGCCAGCAGCGGAGACCCGGCTGGGGCCAACGTCCTGACTTTC. Using reference TRBV9 and TRBJ2-6 for the parts outside the CDR3, the full variable domain is DSGVTQTPKHLITATGQRVTLRCSPRSGDLSVYWYQQSLDQGLQFLIQYYNGEERAKGNILERFSAQQFPDLHSELNLSSLELGDSALYFCASSGDPAGANVLTFGAGSRLTVL.

The rearrangement uses TRBV11-2 and TRBJ2-7; perhaps TRBD1 as D (5 bases). Germline CDR1 is SGHAT and CDR2 is FQNNGV. This CDR3 has 14 residues. The V end was cut by 3 bases, the J end by 2 bases, with 11 bases between. In nucleotides, the CDR3 is TGTGCCAGCAGCTTTCCAGGGTATGCCTACGAGCAGTACTTC. This sequence encodes CASSFPGYAYEQYF.

The genes are TRBV5-1 and TRBJ2-1, with D unresolved. The CDR3 runs to 14 residues. CDR1 and CDR2 from the germline V gene are SGHRS and YFSETQ. Deletions cut 0 bases from V and 8 bases from J, with 12 bases between. The CDR3 DNA is TGCGCCAGCAGCTTGGGCTGGAGCAGAGATGAGCAGTTCTTC. Translation: CASSLGWSRDEQFF.

The J gene is TRBJ2-1, the V gene TRBV19; the match to TRBD2 covers 8 bases. The CDR3 spans 16 residues. Trimming cost V 10 bases and J 0 bases; bases outside gene matches: 11. CDR1 and CDR2 from the germline V gene are LNHDA and SQIVND (reference sequence). In DNA, the CDR3 is TGTGCCACCAAGGGGTCGGGGACTAGCTCCTACAATGAGCAGTTCTTC. This translates into CATKGSGTSSYNEQFF.

The V and J genes are TRBV6-5 and TRBJ1-2; a possible D gene is TRBD1 (6 bases). Per germline, CDR1 MNHEY and CDR2 SVGAGI. CDR3 length: 15 amino acids. Trimming cost V 1 base and J 2 bases, with 11 bases left between them. CDR3 nucleotides: TGTGCCAGCAGTTACTTAAGGGGGGGAAACTATGGCTACACCTTC. As protein: CASSYLRGGNYGYTF.

This sequence joins TRBV10-2 and TRBJ1-5; D is possibly TRBD1 (5 bases). Germline CDR1 reads WSHSY; CDR2 reads SAAADI. The CDR3 contains 15 residues. Deletions cut 0 bases from V and 6 bases from J, with 12 bases between. The CDR3 here is CASSESYLGGQPQHF. The DNA of the CDR3 is TGCGCCAGCAGTGAGTCTTATTTGGGGGGTCAGCCCCAGCATTTT.

This clone was recorded only once. The gene calls are TRBV9 and TRBJ1-4, with D unclear. The V gene's germline CDR1 is SGDLS and CDR2 YYNGEE. Trimming pared 0 bases from V and 0 bases from J, leaving 15 bases between. The CDR3 runs to 18 residues. Here the CDR3 DNA reads TGTGCCAGCAGCGTAGTATGGGCAGGCGTTGCAACTAATGAAAAACTGTTTTTT. Translating it yields CASSVVWAGVATNEKLFF.

V and J are TRBV6-6 and TRBJ2-3; D unresolved. The CDR3 loop spans 12 amino acids. Germline assignment: CDR1 MNHNY and CDR2 SVGAGI (reference sequence). V was trimmed by 0 bases and J by 5 bases, leaving 3 bases between them. The CDR3, as DNA: TGTGCCAGCAGTTACTCCTTAGATACGCAGTATTTT. Its protein is CASSYSLDTQYF.

The chain couples TRBV7-9 to TRBJ2-6, with 9 bases fitting TRBD1. CDR1 is SEHNR and CDR2 is FQNEAQ in the germline V gene (reference sequence). J was trimmed by 2 bases and V by 2 bases; bases with no gene match: 7. This CDR3 comprises 18 residues. The CDR3 region has the DNA TGTGCCAGCAGCTTACCGGGACAGGGTGTTCCTGGGGCCAACGTCCTGACTTTC. Its protein is CASSLPGQGVPGANVLTF. Together with reference TRBV7-9 and TRBJ2-6, the CDR3 gives the full variable domain: DTGVSQNPRHKITKRGQNVTFRCDPISEHNRLYWYRQTLGQGPEFLTYFQNEAQLEKSRLLSDRFSAERPKGSFSTLEIQRTEQGDSAMYLCASSLPGQGVPGANVLTFGAGSRLTVL.

V usage is TRBV4-1 and J usage is TRBJ2-7, with D possibly TRBD1 on 6 matching bases. This CDR3 spans 17 amino acids. Trimming took 0 bases from V and 9 from J, leaving 24 bases between them. CDR1 and CDR2 (germline): MGHRA, YSYEKL. CDR3 coding DNA: TGCGCCAGCAGCCAAGATTTGTGGGCAGGGGCCCGCCGGGGGCAGTACTTC. Encoded protein: CASSQDLWAGARRGQYF.

The count of this clone is one. The CDR3: CAISVKGQGENEAFF. CDR3 nucleotides: TGTGCCATCAGTGTAAAGGGACAGGGGGAAAATGAAGCTTTCTTT. The V call is TRBV10-3, the J call TRBJ1-1, with 11 bases fitting TRBD1. Germline loops: CDR1 ENHRY, CDR2 SYGVKD. The CDR3 sequence is 15 residues long. V gave up 4 bases and J gave up 7 bases; unmatched junction bases: 8.

The chain links TRBV2 to TRBJ1-1; tentatively, D is TRBD1 (5 bases). Germline V gives CDR1 SNHLY, CDR2 FYNNEI. Trimming removed 7 bases at V and 1 base at J, with 19 bases between. The CDR3 extends over 16 amino acids. CDR3 coding DNA: TGTGCCAGCAAGGTAACGACAGAGCAAGAGAACACTGAAGCTTTCTTT. Translated, it gives CASKVTTEQENTEAFF.

DNA for the CDR3: TGTGCCAGCAGTGGTACTCCGGGGAACAATCAGCCCCAGCATTTT. Translated, it gives CASSGTPGNNQPQHF. The rearrangement uses TRBV6-1 and TRBJ1-5, with D unclear. V gave up 4 bases and J gave up 3 bases, with 13 bases separating them. This CDR3 contains 15 residues. CDR1 is MNHNS and CDR2 is SASEGT in the germline V gene.

The chain combines TRBV7-9 with TRBJ2-1; 9 bases match TRBD2. Trimming took 7 bases from V and 2 from J; bases not matched to a gene: 15. The CDR3 is made up of 18 amino acids. The V gene's germline CDR1 is SEHNR and CDR2 FQNEAQ (reference sequence). CDR3 coding DNA: TGTGCCAGCACCATAGCGGGAGTCCATGACCCCGCCTACAATGAGCAGTTCTTC. Protein: CASTIAGVHDPAYNEQFF.

This chain joins TRBV7-2 and TRBJ2-1; 11 bases fit TRBD2. V lost 5 bases, J lost 7 bases, and 4 bases stayed unmatched. CDR3 length: 14 residues. Germline assignment: CDR1 SGHTA and CDR2 FQGNSA. The CDR3 here is CASSLLAGANEQFF. The CDR3 coding sequence is TGTGCCAGCAGCCTACTAGCGGGGGCGAATGAGCAGTTCTTC.

The J gene is TRBJ2-2, the V gene TRBV27; the D is unclear. The V end was cut by 0 bases, the J end by 1 base, with 3 bases between. CDR1 is MNHEY, CDR2 SMNVEV, per germline (reference sequence). The CDR3 runs 14 residues. CDR3 nucleotides: TGTGCCAGCAGTTTATCGGGGAACACCGGGGAGCTGTTTTTT. Protein sequence: CASSLSGNTGELFF.

This chain connects TRBV6-5 to TRBJ1-6, with 10 bases matching TRBD1. J was trimmed by 7 bases and V by 2 bases; bases with no gene match: 2. This CDR3 has 15 amino acids. CDR1 MNHEY and CDR2 SVGAGI come from the germline V gene. This chain's CDR3 is CASSYGTGANSPLHF. In DNA, the CDR3 is TGTGCCAGCAGTTACGGGACAGGGGCGAATTCACCCCTCCACTTT.

The chain carries TRBV4-2 and TRBJ2-7, with D possibly matching TRBD1 (6 bases). CDR3 length: 13 amino acids. Trimming left V 0 bases short and J 3 bases short, with 6 bases between. Germline lookup yields CDR1 LGHNA and CDR2 YNFKEQ. The CDR3 DNA reads TGTGCCAGCAGCCAAGAAGGGGGCTACGAGCAGTACTTC. Translating it yields CASSQEGGYEQYF.

The chain recombines TRBV15 with TRBJ2-7; 7 bases agree with TRBD2. The ends lost 5 bases at V and 7 bases at J; junction bases unmatched: 5. The CDR3 is 12 amino acids. The V gene's germline CDR1 is LNHNV and CDR2 YYDKDF (reference sequence). The CDR3 spells CATSGGGMEQYF. The CDR3 DNA is TGTGCCACCAGCGGGGGGGGAATGGAGCAGTACTTC.

The V gene is TRBV14, the J gene TRBJ1-1; tentatively, D is TRBD1 (6 bases). V lost 5 bases to trimming and J lost 8 bases, with 18 bases between them. The CDR3 consists of 14 residues. CDR1 and CDR2 from the germline V gene are SGHDN and FVKESK. Written as DNA, the CDR3 is TGTGCCAGCAGCAAAGTCACCGCCGGGACAGAAGCTTTCTTT. It translates to CASSKVTAGTEAFF.

This chain links TRBV5-6 with TRBJ1-2; no clear D gene. V gave up 1 base and J gave up 6 bases, with 13 bases separating them. Germline V gene data show CDR1 as SGHDT and CDR2 as YYEEEE. CDR3 size: 14 residues. The chain's CDR3 is CASSLSAGADGYTF. CDR3 coding DNA: TGTGCCAGCAGCTTGTCCGCAGGAGCGGATGGCTACACCTTC.

This chain links TRBV11-1 with TRBJ2-1; 12 bases match TRBD2. The CDR3 covers 17 residues. Trimming cost V 0 bases and J 9 bases; bases outside gene matches: 9. The germline CDR1 and CDR2 sequences are SGHAT and FQDESV (reference sequence). Here the CDR3 reads CASSLATGLAGISEQFF. CDR3 nucleotide sequence: TGTGCCAGCAGCTTAGCGACAGGACTAGCGGGAATAAGTGAGCAGTTCTTC.